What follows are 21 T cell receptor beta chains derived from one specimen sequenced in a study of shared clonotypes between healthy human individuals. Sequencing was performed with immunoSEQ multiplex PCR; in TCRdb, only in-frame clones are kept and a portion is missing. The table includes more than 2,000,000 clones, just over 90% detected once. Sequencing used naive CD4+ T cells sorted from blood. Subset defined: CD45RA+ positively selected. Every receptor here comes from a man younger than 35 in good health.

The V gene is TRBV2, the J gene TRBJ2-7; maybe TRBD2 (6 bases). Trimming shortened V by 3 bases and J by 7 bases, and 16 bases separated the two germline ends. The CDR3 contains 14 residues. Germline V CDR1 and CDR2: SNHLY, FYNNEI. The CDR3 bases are TGTGCCAGCAGTGATTGGGGACTGCCGGATGAGCAGTACTTC. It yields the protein CASSDWGLPDEQYF. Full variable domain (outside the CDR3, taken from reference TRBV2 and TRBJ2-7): EPEVTQTPSHQVTQMGQEVILRCVPISNHLYFYWYRQILGQKVEFLVSFYNNEISEKSEIFDDQFSVERPDGSNFTLKIRSTKLEDSAMYFCASSDWGLPDEQYFGPGTRLTVT.

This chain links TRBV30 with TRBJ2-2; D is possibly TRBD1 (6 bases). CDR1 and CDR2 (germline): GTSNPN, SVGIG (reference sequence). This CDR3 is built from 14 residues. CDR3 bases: TGTGCAGCCCCGAACGACAGGACGATCGGGGAGCTGTTTTTT. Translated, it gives CAAPNDRTIGELFF. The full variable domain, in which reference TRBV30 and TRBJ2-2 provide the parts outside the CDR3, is SQTIHQWPATLVQPVGSPLSLECTVEGTSNPNLYWYRQAAGRGLQLLFYSVGIGQISSEVPQNLSASRPQDRQFILSSKKLLLSDSGFYLCAAPNDRTIGELFFGEGSRLTVL.

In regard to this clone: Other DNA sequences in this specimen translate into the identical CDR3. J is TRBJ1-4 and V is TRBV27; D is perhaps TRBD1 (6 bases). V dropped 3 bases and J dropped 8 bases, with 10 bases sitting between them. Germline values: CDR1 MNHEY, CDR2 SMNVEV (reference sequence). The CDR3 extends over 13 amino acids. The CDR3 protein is CASSFRGREKLFF. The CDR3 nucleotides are TGTGCCAGCAGTTTCAGGGGCCGGGAAAAACTGTTTTTT.

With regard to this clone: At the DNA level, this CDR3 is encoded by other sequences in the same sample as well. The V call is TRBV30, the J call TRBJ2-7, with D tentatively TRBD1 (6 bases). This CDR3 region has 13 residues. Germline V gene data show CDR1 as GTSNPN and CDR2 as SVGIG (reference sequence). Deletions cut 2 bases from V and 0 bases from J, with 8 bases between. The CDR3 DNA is TGTGCCTGGAGTCGACAGGACTCCTACGAGCAGTACTTC. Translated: CAWSRQDSYEQYF.

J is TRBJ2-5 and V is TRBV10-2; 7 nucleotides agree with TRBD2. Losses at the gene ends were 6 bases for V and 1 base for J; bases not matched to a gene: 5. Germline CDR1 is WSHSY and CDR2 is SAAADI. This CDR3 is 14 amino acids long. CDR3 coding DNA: TGCGCCAGCAGAATAGGCGGGGGCCAAGAGACCCAGTACTTC. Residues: CASRIGGGQETQYF.

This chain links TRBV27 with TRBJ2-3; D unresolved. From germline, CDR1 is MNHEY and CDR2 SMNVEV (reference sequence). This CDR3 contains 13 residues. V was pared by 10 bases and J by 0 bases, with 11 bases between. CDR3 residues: CATRVASTDTQYF. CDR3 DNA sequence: TGTGCCACCCGCGTCGCGAGCACAGATACGCAGTATTTT.

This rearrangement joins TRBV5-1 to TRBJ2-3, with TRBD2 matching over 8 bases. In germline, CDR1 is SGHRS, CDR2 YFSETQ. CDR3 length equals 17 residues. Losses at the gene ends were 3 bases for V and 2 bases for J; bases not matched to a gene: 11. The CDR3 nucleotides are TGCGCCAGCAGCTCGGGCCCGAGCGGGGGTGACACAGATACGCAGTATTTT. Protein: CASSSGPSGGDTDTQYF.

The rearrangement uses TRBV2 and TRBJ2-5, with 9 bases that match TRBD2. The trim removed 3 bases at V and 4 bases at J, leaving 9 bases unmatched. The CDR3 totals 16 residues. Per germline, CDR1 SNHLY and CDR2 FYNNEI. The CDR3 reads CASSELPSGVGETQYF. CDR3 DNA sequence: TGTGCCAGCAGTGAGCTTCCTAGCGGGGTGGGAGAGACCCAGTACTTC.

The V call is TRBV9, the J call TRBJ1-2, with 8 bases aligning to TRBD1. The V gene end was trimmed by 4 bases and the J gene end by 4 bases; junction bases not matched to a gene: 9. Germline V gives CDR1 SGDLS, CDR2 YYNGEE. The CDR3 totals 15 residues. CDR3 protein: CASSTGQGNAYGYTF. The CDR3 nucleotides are TGTGCCAGCAGCACCGGACAGGGAAATGCCTATGGCTACACCTTC.

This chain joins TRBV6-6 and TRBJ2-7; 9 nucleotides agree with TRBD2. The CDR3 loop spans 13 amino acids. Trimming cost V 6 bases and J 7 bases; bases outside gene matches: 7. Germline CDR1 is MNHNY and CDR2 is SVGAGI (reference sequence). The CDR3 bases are TGTGCCAGCAGCCCGGTTAGCGGGAGTGAGCAGTACTTC. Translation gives CASSPVSGSEQYF.

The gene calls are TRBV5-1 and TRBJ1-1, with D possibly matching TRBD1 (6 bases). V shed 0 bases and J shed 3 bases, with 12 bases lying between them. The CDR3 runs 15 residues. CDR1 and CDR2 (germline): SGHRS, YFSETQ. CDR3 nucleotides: TGCGCCAGCAGCTTGGGGTCAGGGGCCGACACTGAAGCTTTCTTT. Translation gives CASSLGSGADTEAFF.

CDR3 coding DNA: TGTGCCAGCTCACCTACCCTCGGGGGCGACTATGGCTACACCTTC. Translation: CASSPTLGGDYGYTF. V usage is TRBV18 and J usage is TRBJ1-2; possible D gene TRBD1, 6 bases. Trimming left V 3 bases short and J 3 bases short, with 14 bases between. The germline V gene has CDR1 KGHSH and CDR2 LQKENI. The CDR3 covers 15 residues.

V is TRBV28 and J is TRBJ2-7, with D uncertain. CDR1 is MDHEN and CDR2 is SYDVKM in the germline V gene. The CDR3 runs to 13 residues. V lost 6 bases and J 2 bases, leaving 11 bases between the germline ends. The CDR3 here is CASRGISAYEQYF. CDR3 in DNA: TGTGCCAGCAGAGGGATTTCGGCCTACGAGCAGTACTTC.

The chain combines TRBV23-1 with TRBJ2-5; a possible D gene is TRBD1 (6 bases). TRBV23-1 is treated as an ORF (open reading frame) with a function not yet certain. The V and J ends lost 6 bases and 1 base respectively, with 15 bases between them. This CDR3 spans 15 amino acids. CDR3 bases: TGCGCCAGCAGCGGAAAGGTGGACAGCCAAGAGACCCAGTACTTC. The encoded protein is CASSGKVDSQETQYF.

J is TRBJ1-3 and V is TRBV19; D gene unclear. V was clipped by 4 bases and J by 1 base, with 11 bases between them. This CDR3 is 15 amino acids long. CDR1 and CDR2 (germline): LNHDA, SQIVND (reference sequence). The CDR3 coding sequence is TGTGCCAGTAGTACGACCTCGGGGTCTGGAAACACCATATATTTT. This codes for CASSTTSGSGNTIYF.

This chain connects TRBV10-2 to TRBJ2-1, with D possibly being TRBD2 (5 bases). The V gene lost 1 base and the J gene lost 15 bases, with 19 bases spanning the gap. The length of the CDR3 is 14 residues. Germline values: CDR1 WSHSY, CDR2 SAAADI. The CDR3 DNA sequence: TGCGCCAGCAGTGAGTTCGTTCCGGCGGGTTCCCCGTTCTTC. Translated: CASSEFVPAGSPFF.

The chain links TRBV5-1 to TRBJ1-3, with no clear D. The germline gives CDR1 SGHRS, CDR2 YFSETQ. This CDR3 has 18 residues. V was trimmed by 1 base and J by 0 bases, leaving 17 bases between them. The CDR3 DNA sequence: TGCGCCAGCAGCTTGACTTACGGAGCCTTATCCTCTGGAAACACCATATATTTT. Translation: CASSLTYGALSSGNTIYF.

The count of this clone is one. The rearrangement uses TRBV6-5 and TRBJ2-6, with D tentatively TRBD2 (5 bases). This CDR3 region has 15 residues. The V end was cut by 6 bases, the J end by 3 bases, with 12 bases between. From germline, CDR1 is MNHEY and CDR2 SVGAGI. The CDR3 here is CASRPPGFGANVLTF. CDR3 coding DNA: TGTGCCAGCAGGCCCCCGGGATTTGGGGCCAACGTCCTGACTTTC.

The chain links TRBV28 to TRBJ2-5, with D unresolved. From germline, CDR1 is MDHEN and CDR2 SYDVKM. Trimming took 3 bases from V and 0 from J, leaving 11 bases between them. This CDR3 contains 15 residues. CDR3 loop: CASSFSAEYQETQYF. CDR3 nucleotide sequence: TGTGCCAGCAGTTTCTCGGCCGAGTACCAAGAGACCCAGTACTTC. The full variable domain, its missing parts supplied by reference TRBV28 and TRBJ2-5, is DVKVTQSSRYLVKRTGEKVFLECVQDMDHENMFWYRQDPGLGLRLIYFSYDVKMKEKGDIPEGYSVSREKKERFSLILESASTNQTSMYLCASSFSAEYQETQYFGPGTRLLVL.

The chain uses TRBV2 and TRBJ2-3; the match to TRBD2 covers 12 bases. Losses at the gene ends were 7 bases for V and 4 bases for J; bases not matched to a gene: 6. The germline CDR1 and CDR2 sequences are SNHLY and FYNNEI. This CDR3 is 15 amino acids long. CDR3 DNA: TGTGCCAGCAAGAGACTAGCGGGGGCCGCAGATACGCAGTATTTT. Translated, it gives CASKRLAGAADTQYF.

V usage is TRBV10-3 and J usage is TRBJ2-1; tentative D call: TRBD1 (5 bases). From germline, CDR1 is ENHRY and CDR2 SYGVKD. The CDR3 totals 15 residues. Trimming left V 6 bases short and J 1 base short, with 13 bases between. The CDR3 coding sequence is TGTGCCATCAGGGGGCAGGGATGGTCCTACAATGAGCAGTTCTTC. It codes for CAIRGQGWSYNEQFF.